The present TCR beta chain was sequenced within a study of CD8+CD57+ T cells in acquired aplastic anemia. There are 15 residues in the CDR3. Deletions cut 3 bases from V and 1 base from J, with 7 bases between. Germline CDR1 SNHLY, CDR2 FYNNEI. Profiling of TCR beta VDJ combinations and CDR3 sequences used genomic DNA as template. TCRdb reprocessed the reads with MiXCR, giving one entry per CDR3 protein. Of 150,000 to 200,000 distinct CDR3 sequences listed, 45% to 60% are singletons. Only patients with CD8+CD57+ cell expansion on flow cytometry were chosen for sequencing. Sequenced input: sorted CD4+, CD8+, or CD8+CD57+ T cells (not recorded which) from PBMCs. This TCR was sampled from a human donor with aplastic anemia. This sequence joins TRBV2 and TRBJ2-6; D gene uncertain. CDR3 in amino acids: CASSEYGSGANVLTF. CDR3 sequence (DNA): TGTGCCAGCAGTGAGTACGGGTCTGGGGCCAACGTCCTGACTTTC.